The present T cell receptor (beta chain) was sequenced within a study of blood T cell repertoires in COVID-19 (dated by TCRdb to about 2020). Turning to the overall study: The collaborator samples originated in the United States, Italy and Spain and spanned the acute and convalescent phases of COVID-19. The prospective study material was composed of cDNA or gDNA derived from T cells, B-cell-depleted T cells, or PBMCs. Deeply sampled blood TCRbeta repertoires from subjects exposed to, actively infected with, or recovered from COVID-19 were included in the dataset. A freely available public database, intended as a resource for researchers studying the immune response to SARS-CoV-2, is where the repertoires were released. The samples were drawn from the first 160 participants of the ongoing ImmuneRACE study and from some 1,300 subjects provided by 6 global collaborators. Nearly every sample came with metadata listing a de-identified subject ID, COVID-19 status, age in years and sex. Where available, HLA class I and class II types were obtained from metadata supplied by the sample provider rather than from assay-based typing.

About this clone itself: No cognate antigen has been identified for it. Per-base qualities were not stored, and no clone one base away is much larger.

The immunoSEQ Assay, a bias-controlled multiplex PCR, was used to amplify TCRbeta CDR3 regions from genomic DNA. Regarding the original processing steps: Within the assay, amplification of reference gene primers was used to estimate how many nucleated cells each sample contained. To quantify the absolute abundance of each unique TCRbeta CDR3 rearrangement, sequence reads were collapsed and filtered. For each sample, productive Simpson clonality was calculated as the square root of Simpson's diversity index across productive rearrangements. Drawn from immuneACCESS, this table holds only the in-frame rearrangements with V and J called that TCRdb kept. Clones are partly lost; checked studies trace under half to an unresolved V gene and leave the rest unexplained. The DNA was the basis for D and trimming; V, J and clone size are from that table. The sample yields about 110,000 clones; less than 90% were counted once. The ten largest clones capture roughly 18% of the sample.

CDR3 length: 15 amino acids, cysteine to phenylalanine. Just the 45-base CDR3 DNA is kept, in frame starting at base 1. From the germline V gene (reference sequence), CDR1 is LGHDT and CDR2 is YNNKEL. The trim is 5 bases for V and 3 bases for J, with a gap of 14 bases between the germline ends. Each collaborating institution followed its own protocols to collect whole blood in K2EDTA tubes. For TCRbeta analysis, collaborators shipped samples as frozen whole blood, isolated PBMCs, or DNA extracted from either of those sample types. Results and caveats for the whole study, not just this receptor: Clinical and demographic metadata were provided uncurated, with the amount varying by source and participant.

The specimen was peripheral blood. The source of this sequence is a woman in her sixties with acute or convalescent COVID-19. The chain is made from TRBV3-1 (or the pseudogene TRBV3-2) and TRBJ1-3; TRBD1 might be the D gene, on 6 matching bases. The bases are TGTGCCAGCAGCTTAACAGGGCAGGTTGGAAACACCATATATTTT. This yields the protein CASSLTGQVGNTIYF.